This T cell receptor (beta chain) was sequenced for a study of cytomegalovirus exposure and HLA in healthy donors. Germline V gives CDR1 SGHRS, CDR2 YFSETQ. Trimming took off 5 bases at V and 3 bases at J, with 11 bases between the two ends. The CDR3 runs to 14 residues. Use of 60 Vbeta and 13 Jbeta primers characterized the PCR. The protocol was immunoSEQ multiplex PCR, while the TCRdb copy is restricted to in-frame clones and leaves out a portion. The repertoire holds 100,000 to 150,000 clones, with roughly 78% as singletons. This TCR was recovered from a man younger than 45 in good health and CMV-seropositive. V is TRBV5-1 and J is TRBJ1-4, with unresolved D. Sequenced input: PBMCs. CDR3 amino acids: CASRGGVANEKLFF. CDR3 DNA: TGCGCCAGCAGGGGCGGGGTAGCTAATGAAAAACTGTTTTTT.